One and the same sample provided the 28 T cell receptor beta chains below, sequenced in a study of blood T cell repertoires in COVID-19. Repertoires were generated with immunoSEQ multiplex PCR, while TCRdb's copy carries only in-frame clones and drops some. Of more than 400,000 clones listed, roughly 87% are singletons. Material: PBMCs or T cells enriched from blood (not recorded which). The receptors derive from a woman aged 18-30 years who had recovered from COVID-19.

This chain uses TRBV15 with TRBJ1-2; possible D gene TRBD1, 5 bases. Trimming pared 5 bases from V and 2 bases from J, leaving 12 bases between. Per germline, CDR1 LNHNV and CDR2 YYDKDF (reference sequence). The CDR3 contains 14 residues. This chain's CDR3 is CATSSRAGNYGYTF. CDR3 in DNA: TGTGCCACCAGCTCCAGGGCGGGGAACTATGGCTACACCTTC.

The rearrangement uses TRBV19 and TRBJ1-4; D call uncertain. The CDR3 is 13 amino acids. V gave up 6 bases and J gave up 8 bases, with 13 bases separating them. In germline, CDR1 is LNHDA, CDR2 SQIVND (reference sequence). The chain's CDR3 is CASREGSYEKLFF. CDR3 DNA sequence: TGTGCCAGTAGGGAGGGATCCTACGAAAAACTGTTTTTT.

Comment on this clone: The junction differs from germline at one of its ends, possibly a read error. This chain joins TRBV11-2 and TRBJ2-1, with 12 bases aligning to TRBD2. From germline, CDR1 is SGHAT and CDR2 FQNNGV. The CDR3 spans 16 residues. CDR3 residues: CASSLEWLAGGQNLLF. The DNA for the CDR3 is TGTGCCAGCAGCTTAGAGTGGCTAGCGGGGGGGCAAAACTTGCTCTTC.

This chain joins TRBV5-6 and TRBJ2-3, with TRBD2 matching over 8 bases. Germline trimming cut 4 bases from V and 7 bases from J; bases unmatched to any gene: 14. The CDR3 has 16 amino acids. Germline V gene lookup returns CDR1 SGHDT and CDR2 YYEEEE. Here the CDR3 reads CASSKPGLGTTYTQYF. In DNA form, the CDR3 reads TGTGCCAGCAGCAAACCGGGACTAGGGACCACGTATACGCAGTATTTT.

The genes are TRBV5-1 and TRBJ2-1; 10 bases map to TRBD1. Germline-derived CDR1 and CDR2 are SGHRS and YFSETQ. Trimming cost V 4 bases and J 8 bases; bases outside gene matches: 9. The CDR3 is 15 residues long. Here the CDR3 reads CASSTPTGGGDEQFF. The DNA of the CDR3 is TGCGCCAGCAGCACCCCGACAGGGGGCGGGGATGAGCAGTTCTTC.

The chain carries TRBV5-1 and TRBJ2-5, with D perhaps TRBD2 (6 bases). V was shortened by 0 bases and J by 3 bases, with 12 bases between the two germline ends. Germline CDR1 and CDR2: SGHRS and YFSETQ. The CDR3 length is 15 residues. The CDR3 here is CASSLGAGGKETQYF. The CDR3, as DNA: TGCGCCAGCAGCTTGGGGGCCGGGGGTAAAGAGACCCAGTACTTC. Full variable domain (rest looked up from reference TRBV5-1 and TRBJ2-5): KAGVTQTPRYLIKTRGQQVTLSCSPISGHRSVSWYQQTPGQGLQFLFEYFSETQRNKGNFPGRFSGRQFSNSRSEMNVSTLELGDSALYLCASSLGAGGKETQYFGPGTRLLVL.

This rearrangement joins TRBV18 to TRBJ1-3; 8 bases are a match to TRBD1. Unmatched junction bases numbered 7, after V lost 2 bases and J lost 4 bases. CDR1 and CDR2 from the germline V gene are KGHSH and LQKENI. This CDR3 comprises 16 residues. CDR3 bases: TGTGCCAGCTCACCAAGCACCGACAGGGGAGGAAACACCATATATTTT. This sequence encodes CASSPSTDRGGNTIYF.

This clone was found once. The chain recombines TRBV7-9 with TRBJ1-2; 9 bases align to TRBD1. Trimming at V came to 3 bases and at J to 3 bases, leaving 8 bases not matched to a gene. Germline CDR1 SEHNR, CDR2 FQNEAQ (reference sequence). This CDR3 spans 16 amino acids. The chain's CDR3 is CASSFGPTGGYYGYTF. CDR3 DNA: TGTGCCAGCAGCTTTGGTCCGACAGGGGGTTACTATGGCTACACCTTC.

The rearrangement joins TRBV28 to TRBJ2-7; possible D gene TRBD1, 5 bases. V was trimmed by 5 bases and J by 9 bases, leaving 23 bases between them. Germline V CDR1 and CDR2: MDHEN, SYDVKM. The CDR3 has 15 residues. The CDR3 region is CASSLSYSDSLGQYF. Here the CDR3 DNA reads TGTGCCAGCAGTCTCAGCTACTCAGACAGTCTCGGGCAGTACTTC. The full variable domain, its missing parts supplied by reference TRBV28 and TRBJ2-7, is DVKVTQSSRYLVKRTGEKVFLECVQDMDHENMFWYRQDPGLGLRLIYFSYDVKMKEKGDIPEGYSVSREKKERFSLILESASTNQTSMYLCASSLSYSDSLGQYFGPGTRLTVT.

The genes are TRBV2 and TRBJ1-6; 10 nucleotides line up with TRBD1. The CDR3 is made up of 11 amino acids. CDR1 and CDR2 from the germline V gene are SNHLY and FYNNEI. J lost 15 bases, V lost 6 bases, and 2 bases had no gene match. The CDR3 DNA reads TGTGCCAGCAGGGGGGACAGGGGCCTCCACTTT. Its protein is CASRGDRGLHF.

The chain is built from TRBV2 and TRBJ2-5; D gene ambiguous. The CDR3 is 14 residues long. Germline V gene data show CDR1 as SNHLY and CDR2 as FYNNEI. V shed 2 bases and J shed 2 bases, with 9 bases lying between them. The CDR3 protein is CASSESVLQETQYF. As DNA, the CDR3 is TGTGCCAGCAGTGAATCGGTCCTACAAGAGACCCAGTACTTC. The whole variable domain, remainder taken from reference TRBV2 and TRBJ2-5, is EPEVTQTPSHQVTQMGQEVILRCVPISNHLYFYWYRQILGQKVEFLVSFYNNEISEKSEIFDDQFSVERPDGSNFTLKIRSTKLEDSAMYFCASSESVLQETQYFGPGTRLLVL.

Notes on this clone: This same CDR3 is encoded by further DNA sequences in the sample. The chain uses TRBV6-5 and TRBJ1-1; tentative D call: TRBD1 (5 bases). Trimming took off 5 bases at V and 1 base at J, with 5 bases between the two ends. The CDR3 covers 12 residues. Germline-derived CDR1 and CDR2 are MNHEY and SVGAGI. CDR3 sequence: CASSQGNTEAFF. The CDR3 DNA sequence: TGTGCCAGCAGTCAGGGGAACACTGAAGCTTTCTTT.

The CDR3: CASSSPGYSSYEQYF. The CDR3 nucleotides read TGTGCCAGCAGCTCACCCGGGTACTCCTCCTACGAGCAGTACTTC. The genes are TRBV7-9 and TRBJ2-7; D ambiguous. This CDR3 region has 15 residues. In germline, CDR1 is SEHNR, CDR2 FQNEAQ (reference sequence). Trimming removed 4 bases from V and 0 bases from J, with 13 bases in between.

The chain uses TRBV28 and TRBJ2-7, with TRBD1 matching 11 bases. The CDR3 is made up of 16 amino acids. V shed 8 bases, J shed 3 bases, and the junction held 12 bases outside the gene matches. In germline, CDR1 is MDHEN, CDR2 SYDVKM. CDR3 region: CASEGLGTGGHYEQYF. CDR3 nucleotide sequence: TGTGCCAGCGAAGGCCTTGGGACAGGGGGGCACTACGAGCAGTACTTC.

V and J are TRBV18 and TRBJ1-1, with D unresolved. V was shortened by 0 bases and J by 0 bases, with 11 bases between the two germline ends. The CDR3 spans 16 residues. The germline gives CDR1 KGHSH, CDR2 LQKENI. Here the CDR3 reads CASSPPIGLMNTEAFF. In DNA form, the CDR3 reads TGTGCCAGCTCACCACCGATTGGACTGATGAACACTGAAGCTTTCTTT.

V gene TRBV18 combines with J gene TRBJ1-2; D perhaps matches TRBD1 (6 bases). Per germline, CDR1 KGHSH and CDR2 LQKENI. This CDR3 comprises 15 residues. Between the trimmed V and J ends, which lost 2 bases and 8 bases, there was a span of 18 bases. CDR3 region: CASSPGGGAEYGYTF. The CDR3 DNA reads TGTGCCAGCTCACCAGGCGGGGGCGCTGAGTACGGCTACACCTTC.

The chain has TRBV5-1 and TRBJ2-7; 7 nucleotides agree with TRBD1. The CDR3 is made up of 17 amino acids. Germline V CDR1 and CDR2: SGHRS, YFSETQ. V shed 2 bases, J shed 3 bases, and the junction held 14 bases outside the gene matches. Here the CDR3 DNA reads TGCGCCAGCAGCTTAATCAACGACGGGACAGTGGACTACGAGCAGTACTTC. Its protein is CASSLINDGTVDYEQYF.

The rearrangement joins TRBV9 to TRBJ1-4; 9 bases agree with TRBD1. V was pared by 2 bases and J by 2 bases, with 1 base of the junction left unmatched. This CDR3 is 15 amino acids long. CDR1 and CDR2 (germline): SGDLS, YYNGEE. CDR3 DNA sequence: TGTGCCAGCAGCGTGACAGGGGGGACTAATGAAAAACTGTTTTTT. This sequence encodes CASSVTGGTNEKLFF.

To note about this clone: One end of the junction does not line up with germline, which may come from a read error. Here the CDR3 reads CASTSGTVSFF. The CDR3 coding sequence is TGTGCCAGCACCTCCGGGACAGTGAGTTTCTTC. The rearrangement joins TRBV3-1 (or the pseudogene TRBV3-2) to TRBJ2-4, with TRBD1 identical over 7 bases. Germline CDR1 LGHDT, CDR2 YNNKEL (reference sequence). The CDR3 is made up of 11 amino acids.

In its sample, this clone was seen once. Since the CDR3 does not end with the conserved phenylalanine or tryptophan, this likely comes from a read error. The V and J genes are TRBV4-2 and TRBJ1-1, with 7 bases that match TRBD1. The CDR3 length is 15 residues. Unmatched junction bases numbered 2, after V lost 1 base and J lost 0 bases. CDR1 and CDR2 from the germline V gene are LGHNA and YNFKEQ. The DNA for the CDR3 is TGTGCCAGCAGCCAAGGACAGGGATTGAACACTGAAGCTTTCCTT. This codes for CASSQGQGLNTEAFL.

The chain carries TRBV3-1 (or the pseudogene TRBV3-2) and TRBJ1-5, with 9 bases matching TRBD1. V lost 1 base, J lost 6 bases, and 7 bases stayed unmatched. The CDR3 is 16 residues long. CDR1 and CDR2 from the germline V gene are LGHDT and YNNKEL (reference sequence). CDR3 bases: TGTGCCAGCAGCCAAGGCCGGACAGGGGTAAGTCAGCCCCAGCATTTT. It yields the protein CASSQGRTGVSQPQHF.

The chain combines TRBV2 with TRBJ2-3; D perhaps matches TRBD2 (7 bases). Trimming removed 4 bases from V and 6 bases from J, with 20 bases in between. The CDR3 is 16 amino acids. Germline-derived CDR1 and CDR2 are SNHLY and FYNNEI. The CDR3 protein is CASSGRGRGSIDTQYF. CDR3 nucleotide sequence: TGTGCCAGCAGTGGCCGGGGGCGGGGGTCGATCGATACGCAGTATTTT. The entire variable domain, with the rest obtained from reference TRBV2 and TRBJ2-3, is as follows: EPEVTQTPSHQVTQMGQEVILRCVPISNHLYFYWYRQILGQKVEFLVSFYNNEISEKSEIFDDQFSVERPDGSNFTLKIRSTKLEDSAMYFCASSGRGRGSIDTQYFGPGTRLTVL.

CDR3 residues: CATSRDRTGLSYEQYF. The CDR3 DNA sequence: TGTGCCACCAGCAGAGATAGGACAGGGCTCTCCTACGAGCAGTACTTC. The V and J genes are TRBV15 and TRBJ2-7; 8 bases match TRBD1. J lost 0 bases, V lost 0 bases, and 4 bases had no gene match. The CDR3 has 16 residues. Germline V gene lookup returns CDR1 LNHNV and CDR2 YYDKDF (reference sequence).

The CDR3: CAWSRPGLEAFF. In DNA, the CDR3 is TGTGCCTGGAGCAGACCGGGACTTGAAGCTTTCTTT. V is TRBV30 and J is TRBJ1-1, with D perhaps matching TRBD1 (5 bases). V was shortened by 3 bases and J by 7 bases, with 12 bases between the two germline ends. Germline lookup yields CDR1 GTSNPN and CDR2 SVGIG (reference sequence). The CDR3 runs to 12 residues.

CDR3 loop: CASSPPRGTVGQSMNTEAFF. CDR3 nucleotide sequence: TGTGCCAGCTCACCACCAAGGGGAACTGTAGGACAGTCAATGAACACTGAAGCTTTCTTT. The chain is built from TRBV18 and TRBJ1-1; maybe TRBD1 (6 bases). The germline CDR1 and CDR2 sequences are KGHSH and LQKENI. With 0 bases removed from V and 0 bases from J, the gap between germline ends came to 23 bases. The CDR3 has 20 amino acids.

This rearrangement joins TRBV7-2 to TRBJ2-3; TRBD2 agrees at 11 bases. The germline V gene encodes CDR1 SGHTA and CDR2 FQGNSA. This CDR3 contains 17 residues. The junction had 21 bases not matched to a gene; V was cut back by 8 bases and J by 11 bases. CDR3 DNA: TGTGCCAGCGCTCCAGCGCTGGGACTAGCGGCTGGGCGGGGGCAGTATTTT. Translation: CASAPALGLAAGRGQYF.

This clone was seen more than once but under ten times. This rearrangement joins TRBV6-1 to TRBJ1-2; 7 bases align to TRBD1. The CDR3 sequence is 14 residues long. The trim removed 1 base at V and 5 bases at J, leaving 4 bases unmatched. The germline CDR1 and CDR2 sequences are MNHNS and SASEGT. The CDR3 DNA sequence: TGTGCCAGCAGTGAAGAGGGGACAGAATATGGCTACACCTTC. Translation: CASSEEGTEYGYTF.

The chain uses TRBV9 and TRBJ1-1; D not certain. The CDR3 sequence is 12 residues long. Germline lookup yields CDR1 SGDLS and CDR2 YYNGEE. V dropped 0 bases and J dropped 8 bases, with 8 bases sitting between them. The CDR3 spells CASSVVEGEAFF. CDR3 nucleotide sequence: TGTGCCAGCAGCGTAGTGGAGGGAGAAGCTTTCTTT.